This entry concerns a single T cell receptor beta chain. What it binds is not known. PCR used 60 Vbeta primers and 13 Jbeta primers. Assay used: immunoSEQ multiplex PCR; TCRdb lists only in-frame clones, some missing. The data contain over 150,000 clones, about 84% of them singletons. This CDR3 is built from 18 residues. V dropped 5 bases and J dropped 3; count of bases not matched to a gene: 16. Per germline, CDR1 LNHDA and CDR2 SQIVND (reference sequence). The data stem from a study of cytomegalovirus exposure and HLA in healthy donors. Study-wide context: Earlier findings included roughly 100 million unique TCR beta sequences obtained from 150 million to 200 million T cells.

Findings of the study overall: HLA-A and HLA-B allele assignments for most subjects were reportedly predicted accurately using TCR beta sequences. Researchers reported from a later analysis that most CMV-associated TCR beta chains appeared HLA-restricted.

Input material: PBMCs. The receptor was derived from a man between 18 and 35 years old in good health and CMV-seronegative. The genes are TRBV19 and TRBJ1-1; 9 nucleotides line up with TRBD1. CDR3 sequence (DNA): TGTGCCAGTAGTGCACGGACAGGGGCTCTCATTCATTACACTGAAGCTTTCTTT. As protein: CASSARTGALIHYTEAFF.